This T cell receptor (beta chain) was captured in a study of T cell responses to AZD1222 COVID-19 vaccine. Study results and caveats: Most donors were white British, females outnumbered males, and clonal diversity was possibly underestimated. At baseline, seropositivity was found in only six or seven AZD1222 recipients.

Germline V gives CDR1 LGHDT, CDR2 YNNKEL (reference sequence). This CDR3 comprises 15 residues. Measured with immunoSEQ multiplex PCR; TCRdb has only the in-frame clones, and not every one. The sample shows fewer than 130,000 clones, 94% of them seen only once. In the case of this clone: The target antigen is unknown. Germline is not matched at one junction end, which may reflect a read error.

The J gene is TRBJ2-7, the V gene TRBV3-1 (or the pseudogene TRBV3-2), with TRBD1 identical over 7 bases. The material sequenced was peripheral blood, taken 28 days after the second AZD1222 dose. This receptor was obtained from an adult who received the AZD1222 COVID-19 vaccine. The CDR3 region is CASSKEGDSTYEQYF. CDR3 nucleotide sequence: TGTGCCAGCAGCAAAGAGGGGGACAGCACCTACGAGCAGTACTTC.